The rows below give T cell receptor beta chains drawn from one sample of a study of T-cell memory formation after mild COVID-19. TCRdb fed the 5' RACE reads into MiXCR, producing one record per CDR3 protein. The sample includes under 450,000 distinct CDR3 sequences, more than 20% of them seen just once. The specimen sequenced was PBMCs or a T cell subset sorted from them (not recorded which). The receptor source for this set is an adult woman who had mild COVID-19 (a few samples of this study predate the infection). Cell type and time point are not known. Both conserved end residues are part of each CDR3. The D gene is left open where the match is weak. Only part of the rows carry a size: once, few, many, or a class if the clone is expanded.

J: TRBJ2-2
V: TRBV16
size: -
D: -
DNA: TGTGCCAGCAGCCAATTAAGATACCCCGGGGAGCTGTTTTTT
CDR3: CASSQLRYPGELFF

J: TRBJ1-1
V: TRBV6-5
size: -
D: -
DNA: TGTGCCAGCTGGGCCGGGGTGGCCACTGAAGCTTTCTTT
CDR3: CASWAGVATEAFF

J: TRBJ2-7
V: TRBV29-1
size: few
D: TRBD1
DNA: TGCAGCGCATGCAATACAGGGGGTGCTTACGAGCAGTACTTC
CDR3: CSACNTGGAYEQYF

J: TRBJ2-7
V: TRBV12-3/TRBV12-4
size: few
D: -
DNA: TGTGCCAGCAGCTGGGACGGCCCCTACGAGCAGTACTTC
CDR3: CASSWDGPYEQYF

J: TRBJ1-5
V: TRBV30
size: few
D: TRBD1
DNA: TGTGCCTGGAGTGGACAGGGTCGGCAGCCCCAGCATTTT
CDR3: CAWSGQGRQPQHF

J: TRBJ2-7
V: TRBV7-9
size: -
D: -
DNA: TGTGCCAGCAGCTCGGTTCCGGGCTCCCCATGGTCCTACGAGCAGTACTTC
CDR3: CASSSVPGSPWSYEQYF

J: TRBJ2-1
V: TRBV6-2/TRBV6-3
size: few
D: -
DNA: TGTGCCAGCAGTTACTCGTCGCGGAGGTCCTACAATGAGCAGTTCTTC
CDR3: CASSYSSRRSYNEQFF

J: TRBJ2-1
V: TRBV7-9
size: -
D: TRBD1
DNA: TGTGCCAGCAGCCGAATGAGAGACAGGGTCAACGATGAGCAGTTCTTC
CDR3: CASSRMRDRVNDEQFF

J: TRBJ2-1
V: TRBV11-2
size: once
D: TRBD1
DNA: TGTGCCAGCTATGGACAGGGCCAGGGAGTGAATGAGCAGTTCTTC
CDR3: CASYGQGQGVNEQFF

J: TRBJ2-2
V: TRBV11-2
size: few
D: -
DNA: TGTGCCAGCAGCTCATGGACTCGCGGCGGGGAGCTGTTTTTT
CDR3: CASSSWTRGGELFF

J: TRBJ2-6
V: TRBV6-5
size: few
D: -
DNA: TGTGCCAGCAGTTACTCGAGACTCGCCAACGTCCTGACTTTC
CDR3: CASSYSRLANVLTF

J: TRBJ2-5
V: TRBV3-1
size: many
D: -
DNA: TGTGCCAGCAGCCAAGATCGAGGGGGCCAGTACTTC
CDR3: CASSQDRGGQYF

J: TRBJ2-3
V: TRBV24-1
size: many
D: TRBD2
DNA: TGTGCCACCAGTGATTTCTCCTACACGACTAGCGGGGGGAGAGATACGCAGTATTTT
CDR3: CATSDFSYTTSGGRDTQYF

J: TRBJ2-3
V: TRBV27
size: -
D: TRBD2
DNA: TGTGCCAGCGGCCAGCGGGGGGTTAGCACAGATACGCAGTATTTT
CDR3: CASGQRGVSTDTQYF

J: TRBJ1-3
V: TRBV29-1
size: -
D: -
DNA: TGCAGCGTTAGGGGCGACTCTGGAAACACCATATATTTT
CDR3: CSVRGDSGNTIYF

J: TRBJ2-1
V: TRBV20-1
size: -
D: TRBD2
DNA: TGCAGTGCTAGGTCACTAGCGGATTACAATGAGCAGTTCTTC
CDR3: CSARSLADYNEQFF

J: TRBJ2-1
V: TRBV20-1
size: -
D: TRBD2
DNA: TGCAGTGCTAGAGATCCGTCTAGCGGGGGATACAATGAGCAGTTCTTC
CDR3: CSARDPSSGGYNEQFF

J: TRBJ2-5
V: TRBV11-2
size: many
D: -
DNA: TGTGCCAGCAGCTTAGCGGGGATCCAAGAGACCCAGTACTTC
CDR3: CASSLAGIQETQYF

J: TRBJ2-1
V: TRBV25-1
size: -
D: TRBD2
DNA: TGTGCCAGCAGTGATGAGGGCCCAACGACTAGCGGAGAGACTTTCTCCTACAATGAGCAGTTCTTC
CDR3: CASSDEGPTTSGETFSYNEQFF

J: TRBJ1-2
V: TRBV20-1
size: -
D: -
DNA: TGCAGTGCTAGAGCTTTGAACAGTAACTATGGCTACACCTTC
CDR3: CSARALNSNYGYTF

J: TRBJ2-1
V: TRBV20-1
size: -
D: TRBD2
DNA: TGCAGTGCTAGTGATAGACTAGCGGGGCCTAACAATGAGCAGTTCTTC
CDR3: CSASDRLAGPNNEQFF

J: TRBJ2-5
V: TRBV11-2
size: -
D: TRBD2
DNA: TGTGCCAGCAGCCTGACTAGCGGGAGGGAGACCCAGTACTTC
CDR3: CASSLTSGRETQYF

J: TRBJ1-1
V: TRBV6-5
size: -
D: -
DNA: TGTGCCAGCAGTTCACAACCAAGGGGGACTTACACTGAAGCTTTCTTT
CDR3: CASSSQPRGTYTEAFF

J: TRBJ2-7
V: TRBV14
size: few
D: -
DNA: TGTGCCAGCAGCCAAGATACTGGCTACGAGCAGTACTTC
CDR3: CASSQDTGYEQYF

J: TRBJ1-3
V: TRBV12-5
size: -
D: TRBD1
DNA: TGTGCTAGTCGACAGGGAGACAACACCATATATTTT
CDR3: CASRQGDNTIYF

J: TRBJ2-5
V: TRBV7-2
size: -
D: -
DNA: TGTGCCAGCAGCTTAGAAGTGGGGTTAGGGACCCAGTACTTC
CDR3: CASSLEVGLGTQYF

J: TRBJ1-3
V: TRBV9
size: once
D: -
DNA: TGTGCCAGCAGCGTAACGGGGGTGAGCTCTGGAAACACCATATATTTT
CDR3: CASSVTGVSSGNTIYF

J: TRBJ2-4
V: TRBV10-3
size: few
D: TRBD1
DNA: TGTGCCATCAAATCGGGACAGGGCCACATTCAGTACTTC
CDR3: CAIKSGQGHIQYF

J: TRBJ1-1
V: TRBV5-1
size: many
D: TRBD1
DNA: TGCGCCAGCAGCTTCCAGGGGGCTTTGCTGAACACTGAAGCTTTCTTT
CDR3: CASSFQGALLNTEAFF

J: TRBJ1-1
V: TRBV5-1
size: -
D: -
DNA: TGCGCCAGCAGCCGTATCGGGGGCACTGAAGCTTTCTTT
CDR3: CASSRIGGTEAFF

J: TRBJ2-3
V: TRBV6-4
size: -
D: -
DNA: TGTGCCAGCAGTCGCGAACGTCGGGATACGCAGTATTTT
CDR3: CASSRERRDTQYF

J: TRBJ2-1
V: TRBV12-3/TRBV12-4
size: -
D: TRBD2
DNA: TGTGCCAGCACCAAGAGCGGGAGACTACCTAATGAGCAGTTCTTC
CDR3: CASTKSGRLPNEQFF

J: TRBJ2-3
V: TRBV5-5
size: few
D: -
DNA: TGTGCCAGCAGCTTGGTTACGCCGACCACAGATACGCAGTATTTT
CDR3: CASSLVTPTTDTQYF

J: TRBJ1-1
V: TRBV30
size: few
D: -
DNA: TGTGCCTGGAGCCCCATGGGGGGACCTGAAGCTTTCTTT
CDR3: CAWSPMGGPEAFF

J: TRBJ1-1
V: TRBV7-9
size: many
D: TRBD1
DNA: TGTGCCAGCAGCAAAACAAGGACAGGGTTCACTGAAGCTTTCTTT
CDR3: CASSKTRTGFTEAFF

J: TRBJ1-5
V: TRBV20-1
size: few
D: -
DNA: TGCAGTGCTAGAGCCGGGACCAAACTAAAACAGCCCCAGCATTTT
CDR3: CSARAGTKLKQPQHF

J: TRBJ1-2
V: TRBV24-1
size: few
D: TRBD1
DNA: TGTGCCAGACCGGGACAGGGATGCTATGGCTACACCTTC
CDR3: CARPGQGCYGYTF

J: TRBJ2-7
V: TRBV6-5
size: -
D: TRBD1
DNA: TGTGCCAGCAGGTACTTACCGGGACAGGGGCGCAACGAGCAGTACTTC
CDR3: CASRYLPGQGRNEQYF

J: TRBJ2-5
V: TRBV9
size: -
D: TRBD1
DNA: TGTGCCAGCAGTATAAACCCGGACAGGGGTCAAGAGACCCAGTACTTC
CDR3: CASSINPDRGQETQYF

J: TRBJ2-7
V: TRBV7-8
size: -
D: -
DNA: TGTGCCAGCAGCCCCGGAGTGGGGGGCTACGAGCAGTACTTC
CDR3: CASSPGVGGYEQYF

J: TRBJ2-7
V: TRBV5-1
size: few
D: -
DNA: TGCGCCAGCAGATTGACAGGTCTGGGTCACGAGCAGTACTTC
CDR3: CASRLTGLGHEQYF

J: TRBJ1-2
V: TRBV9
size: -
D: -
DNA: TGTGCCAGCAGCGTAGCTTTGGACACCTATGGCTACACCTTC
CDR3: CASSVALDTYGYTF

J: TRBJ2-3
V: TRBV12-3/TRBV12-4
size: -
D: TRBD2
DNA: TGTGCCATCGTGACTAGCGGGGAGACAGATACGCAGTATTTT
CDR3: CAIVTSGETDTQYF

J: TRBJ2-1
V: TRBV12-3/TRBV12-4
size: -
D: -
DNA: TGTGCCAGCAGTCCATCTATTGGAGCGGTCTCCTACAATGAGCAGTTCTTC
CDR3: CASSPSIGAVSYNEQFF

J: TRBJ1-5
V: TRBV5-1
size: -
D: TRBD1
DNA: TGCGCCAGCAGCCCGTGGACAGGGGTTAATCAGCCCCAGCATTTT
CDR3: CASSPWTGVNQPQHF

J: TRBJ2-1
V: TRBV5-6
size: -
D: -
DNA: TGTGCCAGCGATCATCCCTTGGCGGCCAATGAGCAGTTCTTC
CDR3: CASDHPLAANEQFF

J: TRBJ2-5
V: TRBV7-7
size: -
D: -
DNA: TGTGCCAGCAGCTCAGGACGAAAGCTACAAGAGACCCAGTACTTC
CDR3: CASSSGRKLQETQYF